This T cell receptor (beta chain) emerged from a study of shared clonotypes between healthy human individuals. Study at large: The study enrolled a couple of women and a few men aged 18 to 49. Three plates each covered CD4 naive and memory; CD8 naive two, CD8 memory one.

Per the authors' pipeline: Junction-only sequences produced by ImmunoSEQ had no quality scores, so filtering differed. Libraries were prepared by immunoSEQ multiplex PCR; TCRdb keeps only in-frame clonotypes and omits some of them. V and J calls and clone size are given by that table; D and trimming were obtained from the DNA. The sample records hundreds of thousands of clones, 96% being singletons. Whole-study results and caveats: Rarefaction gave evidence that sorted-subset sequencing remained incomplete despite large depth.

Naive CD8 cells lacked CD45RO, underwent positive selection for CCR7 and left out terminally differentiated effector memory CD45RA+ cells. Details on this clone: Its antigen remains unknown.

This clonotype was sampled from a young man in good health. Sample: naive CD8+ T cells sorted from blood.

For the CDR3, the DNA is TGTGCCAGTAGTGTCCAACAGAACATGAACACTGAAGCTTTCTTT. Residues: CASSVQQNMNTEAFF. The chain employs TRBV19 and TRBJ1-1; unclear D gene. V dropped 5 bases and J dropped 0 bases, with 13 bases sitting between them. Germline CDR1 LNHDA, CDR2 SQIVND (reference sequence). The CDR3 consists of 15 residues.